One sample yielded the 15 T cell receptor beta chains listed below, sequenced in a study of post-analysis software for immune sequencing data. Study-wide points: Included in a set of roughly five TRBV segments more frequent in patients than controls were TRBV5-6, TRBV5-1 and TRBV20-1.

No antigen has been identified for these receptors. Researchers reported that TCR beta cDNA libraries carried unique molecular identifiers. TCRdb independently ran MiXCR on the PCR reads; one entry per CDR3 protein. The sample gives approximately 460,000 distinct CDR3 sequences, around 40% of which show up once; 9% to 14% is in the top ten. The sequencing sample was made of blood. The receptor set was obtained from a girl aged 10 to 17 with multiple sclerosis.

The CDR3 spells CSASSGRGYNEQFF. The CDR3 DNA is TGCAGTGCTAGTTCCGGGAGGGGTTACAATGAGCAGTTCTTC. V and J are TRBV20-1 and TRBJ2-1; 8 bases are shared with TRBD2. In germline, CDR1 is DFQATT, CDR2 SNEGSKA (reference sequence). This CDR3 is 14 amino acids long. V lost 3 bases and J lost 4; bases outside the gene matches: 5.

The J gene is TRBJ2-1, the V gene TRBV4-2; 8 bases match TRBD2. J lost 3 bases, V lost 0 bases, and 19 bases had no gene match. The CDR3 consists of 21 residues. Germline loops: CDR1 LGHNA, CDR2 YNFKEQ. The CDR3 DNA sequence: TGTGCCAGCAGCCAAGACCGAGCGGGAGTGGCTTACCGAGGGGTCTACAATGAGCAGTTCTTC. As protein: CASSQDRAGVAYRGVYNEQFF.

CDR3 region: CASSYSGGGWEQYF. The CDR3 bases are TGTGCCAGCAGTTACTCGGGGGGTGGGTGGGAGCAGTACTTC. This rearrangement joins TRBV6-5 to TRBJ2-7, with a tentative D call TRBD2 (6 bases). V lost 0 bases and J 7 bases, leaving 13 bases between the germline ends. The CDR3 is 14 residues long. The germline CDR1 and CDR2 sequences are MNHEY and SVGAGI.

This chain links TRBV18 with TRBJ2-1; D call uncertain. The ends were cut back, 6 bases at V and 7 bases at J, with 16 bases in the middle. There are 14 residues in the CDR3. Germline V gene lookup returns CDR1 KGHSH and CDR2 LQKENI. The CDR3 sequence: CASSLGAYENEQFF. CDR3 nucleotide sequence: TGTGCCAGCTCTCTCGGAGCGTATGAAAATGAGCAGTTCTTC.

The gene calls are TRBV29-1 and TRBJ2-5, with D possibly being TRBD1 (7 bases). Trimming stripped 4 bases from V and 3 bases from J, with 15 bases between. Germline CDR1 is SQVTM and CDR2 is ANQGSEA. The CDR3 spans 14 residues. In DNA form, the CDR3 reads TGCAGCGTTGTGAGGAGGGGGCGCGAAGAGACCCAGTACTTC. Protein: CSVVRRGREETQYF.

V gene TRBV30 combines with J gene TRBJ2-5, with no clear D. Per the germline V gene, CDR1 is GTSNPN and CDR2 is SVGIG (reference sequence). Trimming removed 4 bases at V and 5 bases at J, with 14 bases between. There are 13 residues in the CDR3. The CDR3 spells CAWTPALEETQYF. As DNA, the CDR3 is TGTGCCTGGACTCCCGCCCTGGAGGAGACCCAGTACTTC.

This clonotype was detected many times. CDR3 amino acids: CASSPTLGLAGEYEQYF. The DNA of the CDR3 is TGCGCCAGCAGCCCCACCCTCGGACTAGCGGGAGAATACGAGCAGTACTTC. The chain couples TRBV4-1 to TRBJ2-7; 13 bases fit TRBD2. Trimming took 4 bases from V and 4 from J; bases not matched to a gene: 10. CDR1 is MGHRA and CDR2 is YSYEKL in the germline V gene. This CDR3 has 17 amino acids.

This clonotype was observed at least ten times. The rearrangement joins TRBV12-3 or TRBV12-4 to TRBJ2-5, with TRBD1 matching 8 bases. This CDR3 is 14 amino acids long. Losses at the gene ends were 4 bases for V and 5 bases for J; bases not matched to a gene: 6. CDR3 sequence reads: CASSSQGAGETQYF. For the CDR3, the DNA is TGTGCCAGCAGTTCCCAGGGGGCTGGGGAGACCCAGTACTTC.

The genes are TRBV3-1 and TRBJ2-1, with TRBD2 matching over 14 bases. The CDR3 consists of 16 residues. Germline-derived CDR1 and CDR2 are LGHDT and YNNKEL (reference sequence). V trimming: 4 bases; J trimming: 9 bases; junction bases outside the gene matches: 8. CDR3 bases: TGTGCCAGCAGCCTTAAGACTAGCGGGAGGGCGAGTGAGCAGTTCTTC. Residues: CASSLKTSGRASEQFF.

The rearrangement links TRBV6-2 or TRBV6-3 to TRBJ2-1; TRBD2 is a possible D gene (5 bases). The CDR3 covers 12 residues. In germline, CDR1 is MNHEY, CDR2 SVGEGT. V lost 0 bases and J 10 bases, leaving 7 bases between the germline ends. This chain's CDR3 is CASSYSRREQFF. Written as DNA, the CDR3 is TGTGCCAGCAGTTACTCGCGGAGGGAGCAGTTCTTC.

This chain connects TRBV12-5 to TRBJ2-1, with TRBD2 matching over 14 bases. In germline, CDR1 is LGHNT, CDR2 FRNRAP. This CDR3 contains 17 residues. Trimming cost V 1 base and J 2 bases; bases outside gene matches: 1. The CDR3 spells CASGLAGLAGAYNEQFF. The CDR3 DNA reads as TGTGCTAGTGGTTTGGCGGGACTAGCGGGAGCCTACAATGAGCAGTTCTTC.

The chain employs TRBV7-2 and TRBJ2-5; tentative D call: TRBD2 (5 bases). This CDR3 is built from 15 residues. The germline CDR1 and CDR2 sequences are SGHTA and FQGNSA. The V and J ends lost 1 base and 11 bases respectively, with 20 bases between them. The CDR3 spells CASSLGVADYNEQYF. In nucleotides, the CDR3 is TGTGCCAGCAGCTTAGGGGTAGCAGACTACAATGAGCAGTACTTC.

This clonotype was recorded a few times. The chain joins TRBV4-2 to TRBJ1-2, with TRBD1 matching over 9 bases. The V gene end was trimmed by 4 bases and the J gene end by 7 bases; junction bases not matched to a gene: 10. The germline CDR1 and CDR2 sequences are LGHNA and YNFKEQ. There are 15 residues in the CDR3. The CDR3 loop is CASSLQSTGGSGYTF. As DNA, the CDR3 is TGTGCCAGCAGCCTCCAGTCGACAGGGGGATCTGGCTACACCTTC.

CDR3 sequence: CSVEIWMGETQYF. CDR3 nucleotides: TGCAGCGTTGAAATTTGGATGGGGGAGACCCAGTACTTC. The chain joins TRBV29-1 to TRBJ2-5, with D unresolved. The CDR3 totals 13 residues. Germline lookup yields CDR1 SQVTM and CDR2 ANQGSEA. The V end lost 2 bases, the J end lost 5 bases, and 12 bases lay between the germline ends.

The chain links TRBV29-1 to TRBJ2-5, with 7 bases that match TRBD1. With the DNA end fitting TRBJ2-7 better, the J assignment may be wrong. The CDR3 covers 13 residues. CDR1 is SQVTM and CDR2 is ANQGSEA in the germline V gene. The CDR3 loop is CSVGQQLTCEQYF. In DNA form, the CDR3 reads TGCAGCGTGGGACAGCAACTTACCTGCGAGCAGTACTTC.